What follows are 23 T cell receptor beta chains derived from one specimen sequenced in a study of memory CD4+ T cells and cytomegalovirus serostatus. The sort gate was single viable CD3+CD4+CD8-CD45RO+ cells for memory CD4+ T cells. TCRdb's copy holds only in-frame clones and misses some; the assay was immunoSEQ multiplex PCR. The sample yields some 73,000 clones, around 80% seen once. The source material was memory CD4+ T cells from blood. Receptors were obtained from an adult in good health and CMV-seropositive.

The chain employs TRBV5-6 and TRBJ1-4; 8 bases align to TRBD1. Germline loops: CDR1 SGHDT, CDR2 YYEEEE. The CDR3 has 18 amino acids. The V and J ends lost 5 bases and 1 base, in that order; junction bases with no gene match: 13. This CDR3 reads CASSFVGRGRGTNEKLFF. The DNA of the CDR3 is TGTGCCAGCAGTTTTGTTGGCAGGGGGCGCGGAACTAATGAAAAACTGTTTTTT.

The rearrangement joins TRBV7-9 to TRBJ1-1; D not resolved. Trimming removed 4 bases at V and 4 bases at J, with 13 bases between. The CDR3 is 14 amino acids. Germline V gene lookup returns CDR1 SEHNR and CDR2 FQNEAQ (reference sequence). CDR3 sequence: CASSSQPPPTEAFF. The CDR3 DNA reads as TGTGCCAGCAGCTCGCAACCACCCCCCACTGAAGCTTTCTTT.

There are a few counts of this clone. The rearrangement links TRBV29-1 to TRBJ2-1; the match to TRBD2 covers 7 bases. Germline lookup yields CDR1 SQVTM and CDR2 ANQGSEA. The CDR3 sequence is 14 residues long. The V segment lost 4 bases and the J segment 2 bases; nucleotides outside the gene matches: 5. CDR3 protein: CSVVLAGAYNEQFF. DNA of the CDR3: TGCAGCGTTGTACTCGCGGGAGCCTACAATGAGCAGTTCTTC.

The chain is built from TRBV7-2 and TRBJ1-4; D call uncertain. V lost 0 bases and J lost 0, with 5 bases in between. The CDR3 is 15 amino acids. CDR1 SGHTA and CDR2 FQGNSA come from the germline V gene. The CDR3 spells CASSLAGATNEKLFF. DNA of the CDR3: TGTGCCAGCAGCTTAGCTGGAGCAACTAATGAAAAACTGTTTTTT.

The chain is built from TRBV10-3 and TRBJ1-2; TRBD1 might be the D (6 bases). V was clipped by 1 base and J by 4 bases, with 13 bases between them. This CDR3 has 15 amino acids. Germline V gene data show CDR1 as ENHRY and CDR2 as SYGVKD. The CDR3 sequence is CAISELTGSLYGYTF. DNA for the CDR3: TGTGCCATCAGTGAGTTGACAGGCTCTCTCTATGGCTACACCTTC.

V is TRBV19 and J is TRBJ1-5, with a possible D match to TRBD1 (6 bases). Trimming took off 7 bases at V and 4 bases at J, with 17 bases between the two ends. The germline gives CDR1 LNHDA, CDR2 SQIVND (reference sequence). CDR3 length: 15 residues. CDR3 amino acids: CASTRGGGGNQPQHF. The DNA of the CDR3 is TGTGCCAGTACCCGGGGAGGGGGAGGGAATCAGCCCCAGCATTTT.

The chain combines TRBV11-2 with TRBJ1-4; 7 bases agree with TRBD1. Trimming at V came to 5 bases and at J to 14 bases, leaving 11 bases not matched to a gene. Germline V gene data show CDR1 as SGHAT and CDR2 as FQNNGV. The CDR3 has 13 amino acids. CDR3 sequence: CASSPVRGFGLFF. In DNA form, the CDR3 reads TGTGCCAGCAGCCCTGTCAGGGGGTTCGGTCTGTTTTTT.

The chain combines TRBV5-1 with TRBJ2-7; weak D call: TRBD2 (5 bases). V shed 1 base and J shed 0 bases, with 8 bases lying between them. Germline V lookup: CDR1 SGHRS, CDR2 YFSETQ. This CDR3 is built from 14 residues. The CDR3 here is CASSLSGSSYEQYF. The CDR3, as DNA: TGCGCCAGCAGCTTGAGTGGGAGCTCCTACGAGCAGTACTTC.

The rearrangement links TRBV28 to TRBJ1-3, with D perhaps matching TRBD1 (5 bases). V lost 5 bases and J lost 4, with 21 bases in between. The CDR3 spans 17 residues. The germline gives CDR1 MDHEN, CDR2 SYDVKM. This CDR3 reads CASSPRGGNSRGNTIYF. The CDR3 coding sequence is TGTGCCAGCAGTCCCCGTGGGGGAAACTCGAGGGGAAACACCATATATTTT. Full variable domain (rest looked up from reference TRBV28 and TRBJ1-3): DVKVTQSSRYLVKRTGEKVFLECVQDMDHENMFWYRQDPGLGLRLIYFSYDVKMKEKGDIPEGYSVSREKKERFSLILESASTNQTSMYLCASSPRGGNSRGNTIYFGEGSWLTVV.

The chain uses TRBV19 and TRBJ2-3; 7 positions agree with TRBD2. Looked up from germline, CDR1 is LNHDA and CDR2 is SQIVND (reference sequence). This CDR3 contains 14 residues. V gave up 5 bases and J gave up 2 bases; unmatched junction bases: 4. The CDR3 nucleotides read TGTGCCAGTAGTCGGCGGGGGACCACAGATACGCAGTATTTT. As protein: CASSRRGTTDTQYF. Full variable domain (remainder filled in from reference TRBV19 and TRBJ2-3): DGGITQSPKYLFRKEGQNVTLSCEQNLNHDAMYWYRQDPGQGLRLIYYSQIVNDFQKGDIAEGYSVSREKKESFPLTVTSAQKNPTAFYLCASSRRGTTDTQYFGPGTRLTVL.

By sample share, this clone is medium-sized. The chain has TRBV6-1 and TRBJ2-5, with a weak D call TRBD1 (6 bases). V lost 7 bases and J lost 10, with 25 bases in between. The CDR3 consists of 15 residues. Germline CDR1 MNHNS, CDR2 SASEGT. CDR3 sequence reads: CASINRYRVEGGQYF. The CDR3 bases are TGTGCCAGCATCAACCGATACAGGGTGGAAGGCGGCCAGTACTTC.

This clone was seen ten or more times. J is TRBJ1-1 and V is TRBV6-4; TRBD1 aligns across 8 bases. Per the germline V gene, CDR1 is MRHNA and CDR2 is SNTAGT. Trimming removed 4 bases from V and 2 bases from J; junction bases left unmatched: 6. The CDR3 covers 15 residues. The CDR3 region is CASSVGQGGNTEAFF. CDR3 in DNA: TGTGCCAGCAGTGTCGGACAGGGCGGAAACACTGAAGCTTTCTTT.

In this sample, this clone turned up a few times. CDR3 sequence reads: CASSTDRYYGYTF. The DNA of the CDR3 is TGTGCCAGTAGTACAGACAGATACTATGGCTACACCTTC. J is TRBJ1-2 and V is TRBV19, with D perhaps matching TRBD1 (5 bases). With 4 bases removed from V and 3 bases from J, the gap between germline ends came to 9 bases. Germline CDR1 LNHDA, CDR2 SQIVND (reference sequence). This CDR3 comprises 13 residues.

CDR3 sequence reads: CASSPDRDPGSYEQYF. The CDR3 DNA sequence: TGTGCCAGCAGCCCCGACCGGGACCCAGGCTCCTACGAGCAGTACTTC. The V gene is TRBV5-4, the J gene TRBJ2-7; the D gene could be TRBD1 or TRBD2 (5 bases each). V lost 4 bases and J 0 bases, leaving 17 bases between the germline ends. This CDR3 region has 16 residues. The V gene's germline CDR1 is SGHNT and CDR2 YYREEE (reference sequence).

The rearrangement links TRBV9 to TRBJ1-3; possibly TRBD1 for D (5 bases). CDR3 length: 15 amino acids. The ends were cut back, 0 bases at V and 4 bases at J, with 11 bases in the middle. The germline CDR1 and CDR2 sequences are SGDLS and YYNGEE. CDR3 protein: CASSVEGMGGNTIYF. The CDR3 nucleotides read TGTGCCAGCAGCGTAGAGGGGATGGGCGGAAACACCATATATTTT. Complete variable domain (other parts from reference TRBV9 and TRBJ1-3): DSGVTQTPKHLITATGQRVTLRCSPRSGDLSVYWYQQSLDQGLQFLIQYYNGEERAKGNILERFSAQQFPDLHSELNLSSLELGDSALYFCASSVEGMGGNTIYFGEGSWLTVV.

This clone came up once. The rearrangement joins TRBV10-2 to TRBJ1-5; D not certain. CDR1 is WSHSY, CDR2 SAAADI, per germline. Trimming removed 4 bases at V and 2 bases at J, with 9 bases between. This CDR3 spans 14 amino acids. CDR3 protein: CASSGWNGNQPQHF. CDR3 coding DNA: TGCGCCAGCAGTGGATGGAATGGCAATCAGCCCCAGCATTTT.

The V call is TRBV10-3, the J call TRBJ1-5; 9 nucleotides match TRBD1. This CDR3 comprises 17 residues. After removal of 3 bases from V and 8 bases from J, the junction contained 14 bases not matched to a gene. The germline gives CDR1 ENHRY, CDR2 SYGVKD. This CDR3 is CAISDSPGQGSGKPQHF. The CDR3, as DNA: TGTGCCATCAGTGATTCCCCGGGACAGGGCTCAGGTAAGCCCCAGCATTTT.

This clone was counted only a few times. The genes are TRBV7-9 and TRBJ2-5; 7 nucleotides match TRBD2. The CDR3 extends over 17 amino acids. V dropped 5 bases and J dropped 3; count of bases not matched to a gene: 15. Germline V gene lookup returns CDR1 SEHNR and CDR2 FQNEAQ (reference sequence). The CDR3 DNA reads as TGTGCCAGCAGCACCAGGCCGCTAGCGGAGAATAAAGAGACCCAGTACTTC. The encoded protein is CASSTRPLAENKETQYF.

The chain joins TRBV13 to TRBJ1-1; D ambiguous. CDR1 is PRHDT, CDR2 FYEKMQ, per germline (reference sequence). V lost 8 bases and J 7 bases, leaving 14 bases between the germline ends. CDR3 size: 12 residues. The DNA of the CDR3 is TGTGCCAGCGGGTCCGGAGTTGGTGAAGCTTTCTTT. Translation: CASGSGVGEAFF.

The V gene is TRBV6-6, the J gene TRBJ2-3; D perhaps matches TRBD1 (5 bases). The ends were cut back, 3 bases at V and 2 bases at J, with 12 bases in the middle. The CDR3 runs to 15 residues. Germline V gives CDR1 MNHNY, CDR2 SVGAGI (reference sequence). The CDR3 loop reads CASSYQSGLTDTQYF. The CDR3 DNA reads TGTGCCAGCAGTTATCAGTCAGGGCTCACAGATACGCAGTATTTT.

V usage is TRBV4-2 and J usage is TRBJ2-1; D call uncertain. Deletions cut 2 bases from V and 8 bases from J, with 13 bases between. CDR1 LGHNA and CDR2 YNFKEQ come from the germline V gene. CDR3 length equals 14 residues. The CDR3 region has the DNA TGTGCCAGCAGCCAACAGCAAGTCCTGGATGAGCAGTTCTTC. Amino acids: CASSQQQVLDEQFF.

This chain links TRBV6-1 with TRBJ1-2; D is perhaps TRBD1 (5 bases). This CDR3 has 14 residues. Trimming shortened V by 4 bases and J by 2 bases, and 11 bases separated the two germline ends. CDR1 is MNHNS, CDR2 SASEGT, per germline. The CDR3 nucleotides read TGTGCCAGCAGTGCTCGTTCAGGGAACTATGGCTACACCTTC. This gives the protein CASSARSGNYGYTF.

In DNA, the CDR3 is TGTGCCAGCAGCTTGGGAAGGGGGATGCCAGATACGCAGTATTTT. Its protein is CASSLGRGMPDTQYF. The chain joins TRBV5-8 to TRBJ2-3; D may be TRBD1 (6 bases). In germline, CDR1 is SGHTS, CDR2 YDEGEE. The CDR3 length is 15 residues. V lost 0 bases and J lost 4, with 12 bases in between.